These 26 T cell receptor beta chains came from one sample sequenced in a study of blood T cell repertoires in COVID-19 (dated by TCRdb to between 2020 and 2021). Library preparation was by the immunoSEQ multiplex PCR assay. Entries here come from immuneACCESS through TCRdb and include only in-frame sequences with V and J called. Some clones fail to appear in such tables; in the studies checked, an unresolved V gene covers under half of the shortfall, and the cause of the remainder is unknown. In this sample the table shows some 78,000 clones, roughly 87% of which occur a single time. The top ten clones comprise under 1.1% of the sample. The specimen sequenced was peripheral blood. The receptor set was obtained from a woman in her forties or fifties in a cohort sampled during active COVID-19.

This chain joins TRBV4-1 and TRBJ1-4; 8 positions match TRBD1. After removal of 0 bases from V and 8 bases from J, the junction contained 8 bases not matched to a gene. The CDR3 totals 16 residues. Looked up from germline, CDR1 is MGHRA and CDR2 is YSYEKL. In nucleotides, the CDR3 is TGCGCCAGCAGCCAAGAAAAGGGACAGGCTGCAGAAAAACTGTTTTTT. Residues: CASSQEKGQAAEKLFF.

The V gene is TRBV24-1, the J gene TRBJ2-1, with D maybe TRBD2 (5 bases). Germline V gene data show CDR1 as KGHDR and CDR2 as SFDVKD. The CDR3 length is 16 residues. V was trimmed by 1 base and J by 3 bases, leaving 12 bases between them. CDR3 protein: CATSDLSATNYNEQFF. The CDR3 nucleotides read TGTGCCACCAGTGATTTATCAGCGACTAACTACAATGAGCAGTTCTTC.

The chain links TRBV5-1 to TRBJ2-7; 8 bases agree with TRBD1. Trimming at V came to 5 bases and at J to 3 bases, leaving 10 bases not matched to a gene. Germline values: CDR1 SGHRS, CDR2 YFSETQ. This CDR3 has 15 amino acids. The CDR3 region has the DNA TGCGCCAGCAGTCCCGGGACAGGAGGCTTCTACGAGCAGTACTTC. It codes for CASSPGTGGFYEQYF.

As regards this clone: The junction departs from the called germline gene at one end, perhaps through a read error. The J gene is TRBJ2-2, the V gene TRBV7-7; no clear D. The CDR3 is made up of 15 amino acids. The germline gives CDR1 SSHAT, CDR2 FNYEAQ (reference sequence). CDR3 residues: CASSSSRSNTGELFF. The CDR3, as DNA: TGTGCTAGCAGCTCGTCCAGGTCGAACACCGGGGAGCTGTTTTTT.

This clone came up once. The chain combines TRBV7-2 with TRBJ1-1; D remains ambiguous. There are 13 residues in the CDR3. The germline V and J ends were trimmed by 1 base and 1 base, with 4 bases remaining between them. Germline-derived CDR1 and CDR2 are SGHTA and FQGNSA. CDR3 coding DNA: TGTGCCAGCAGCTTAGTACAGAACACTGAAGCTTTCTTT. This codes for CASSLVQNTEAFF.

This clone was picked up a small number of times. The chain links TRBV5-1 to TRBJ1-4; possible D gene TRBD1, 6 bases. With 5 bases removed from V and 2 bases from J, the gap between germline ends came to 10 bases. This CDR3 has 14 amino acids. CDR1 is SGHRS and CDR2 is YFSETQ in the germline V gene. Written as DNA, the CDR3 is TGCGCCAGCAGGAGGACAGTCACTAATGAAAAACTGTTTTTT. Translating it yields CASRRTVTNEKLFF.

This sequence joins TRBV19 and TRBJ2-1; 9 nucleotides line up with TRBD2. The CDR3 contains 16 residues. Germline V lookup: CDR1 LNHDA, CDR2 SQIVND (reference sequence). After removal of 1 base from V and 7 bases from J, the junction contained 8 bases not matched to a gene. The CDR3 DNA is TGTGCCAGTAGTATAGGGGAGACTAGCGGTCAAAATGAGCAGTTCTTC. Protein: CASSIGETSGQNEQFF.

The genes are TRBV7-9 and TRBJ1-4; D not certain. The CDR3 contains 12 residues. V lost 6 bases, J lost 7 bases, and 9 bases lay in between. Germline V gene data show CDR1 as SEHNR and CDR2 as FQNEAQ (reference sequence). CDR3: CASRGGGEKLFF. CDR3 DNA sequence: TGTGCCAGCAGAGGCGGCGGTGAAAAACTGTTTTTT.

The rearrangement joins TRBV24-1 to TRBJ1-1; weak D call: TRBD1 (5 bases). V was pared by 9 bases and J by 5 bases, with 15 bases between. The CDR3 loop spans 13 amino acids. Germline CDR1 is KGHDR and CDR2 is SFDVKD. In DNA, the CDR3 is TGTGCCACCGGAGATGGGGCCGGGACTGAAGCTTTCTTT. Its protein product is CATGDGAGTEAFF.

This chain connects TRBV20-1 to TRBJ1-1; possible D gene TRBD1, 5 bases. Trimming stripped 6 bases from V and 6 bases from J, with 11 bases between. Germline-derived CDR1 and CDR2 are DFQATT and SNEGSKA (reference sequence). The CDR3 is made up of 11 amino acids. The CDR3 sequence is CSASRGPEAFF. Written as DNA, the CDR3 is TGCAGTGCATCAAGGGGTCCTGAAGCTTTCTTT.

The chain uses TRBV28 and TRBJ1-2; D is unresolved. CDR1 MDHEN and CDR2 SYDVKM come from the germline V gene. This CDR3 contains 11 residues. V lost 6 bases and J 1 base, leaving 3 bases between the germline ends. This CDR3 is CASSNNYGYTF. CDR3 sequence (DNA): TGTGCCAGCAGCAATAACTATGGCTACACCTTC.

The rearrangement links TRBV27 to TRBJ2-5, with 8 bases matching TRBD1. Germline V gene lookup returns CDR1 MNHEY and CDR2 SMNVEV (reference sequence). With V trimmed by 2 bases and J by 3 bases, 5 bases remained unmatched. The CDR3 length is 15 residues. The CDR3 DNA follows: TGTGCCAGCAGTTTAGGACAGGGAATGGAAGAGACCCAGTACTTC. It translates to CASSLGQGMEETQYF.

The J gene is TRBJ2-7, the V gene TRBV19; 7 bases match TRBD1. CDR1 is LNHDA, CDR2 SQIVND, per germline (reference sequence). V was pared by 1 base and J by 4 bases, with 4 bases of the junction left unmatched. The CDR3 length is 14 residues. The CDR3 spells CASSIAPGGYEQYF. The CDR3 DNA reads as TGTGCCAGTAGTATAGCGCCAGGGGGATACGAGCAGTACTTC.

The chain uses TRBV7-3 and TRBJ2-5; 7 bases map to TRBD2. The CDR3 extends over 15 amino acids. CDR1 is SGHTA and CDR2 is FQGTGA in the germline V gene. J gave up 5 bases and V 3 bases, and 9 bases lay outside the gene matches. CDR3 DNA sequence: TGTGCCAGCAGCTTCCGGGCGGGAGTGGGGGAGACCCAGTACTTC. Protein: CASSFRAGVGETQYF.

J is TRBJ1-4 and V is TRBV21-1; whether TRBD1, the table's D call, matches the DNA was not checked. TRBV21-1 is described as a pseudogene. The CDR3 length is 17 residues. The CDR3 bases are TGTGCCAGCAGAGGGGCCAAGACCCTAGTCCGTAATGAAAAACTGTTTTTT. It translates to CASRGAKTLVRNEKLFF.

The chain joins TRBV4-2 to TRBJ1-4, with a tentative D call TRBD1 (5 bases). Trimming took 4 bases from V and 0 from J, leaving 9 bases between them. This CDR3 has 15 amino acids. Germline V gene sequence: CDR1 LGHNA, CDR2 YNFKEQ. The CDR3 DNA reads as TGTGCCAGCAGCCCTCGACAGACAACTAATGAAAAACTGTTTTTT. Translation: CASSPRQTTNEKLFF.

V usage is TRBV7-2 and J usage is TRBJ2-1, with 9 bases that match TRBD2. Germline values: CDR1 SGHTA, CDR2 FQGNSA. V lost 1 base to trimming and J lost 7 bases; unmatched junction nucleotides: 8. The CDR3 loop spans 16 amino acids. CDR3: CASSLVAGGPRNEQFF. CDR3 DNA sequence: TGTGCCAGCAGCTTAGTGGCGGGAGGGCCGAGGAATGAGCAGTTCTTC.

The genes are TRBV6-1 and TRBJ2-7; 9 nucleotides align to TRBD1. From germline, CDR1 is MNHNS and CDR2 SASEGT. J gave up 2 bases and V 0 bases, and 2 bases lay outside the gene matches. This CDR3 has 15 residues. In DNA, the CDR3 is TGTGCCAGCAGTGAAGCCACAGGGGGCCCCTACGAGCAGTACTTC. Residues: CASSEATGGPYEQYF.

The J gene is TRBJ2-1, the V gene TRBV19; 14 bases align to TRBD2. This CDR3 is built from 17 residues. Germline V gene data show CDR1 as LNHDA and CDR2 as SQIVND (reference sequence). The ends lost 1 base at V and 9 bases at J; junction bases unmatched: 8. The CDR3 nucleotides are TGTGCCAGTAGTATAGCCTACGGACTAGCGGGAGGAGGTGAGCAGTTCTTC. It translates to CASSIAYGLAGGGEQFF.

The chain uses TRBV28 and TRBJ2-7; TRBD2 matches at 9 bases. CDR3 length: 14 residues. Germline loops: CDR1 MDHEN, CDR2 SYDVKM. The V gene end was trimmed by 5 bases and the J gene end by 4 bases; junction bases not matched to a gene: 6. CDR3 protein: CASSPAGGLYEQYF. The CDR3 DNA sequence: TGTGCCAGCAGTCCAGCGGGAGGTCTATACGAGCAGTACTTC.

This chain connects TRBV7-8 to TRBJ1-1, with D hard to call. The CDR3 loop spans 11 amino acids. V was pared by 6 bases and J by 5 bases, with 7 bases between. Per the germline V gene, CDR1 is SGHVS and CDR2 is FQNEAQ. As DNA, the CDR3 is TGTGCCAGCAGGCGGGTGACTGAAGCTTTCTTT. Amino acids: CASRRVTEAFF.

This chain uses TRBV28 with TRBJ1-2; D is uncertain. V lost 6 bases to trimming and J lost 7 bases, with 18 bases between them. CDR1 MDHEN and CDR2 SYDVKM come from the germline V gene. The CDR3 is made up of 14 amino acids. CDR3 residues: CASSLERIGGGYTF. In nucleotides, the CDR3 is TGTGCCAGCAGCCTAGAACGTATTGGAGGTGGCTACACCTTC.

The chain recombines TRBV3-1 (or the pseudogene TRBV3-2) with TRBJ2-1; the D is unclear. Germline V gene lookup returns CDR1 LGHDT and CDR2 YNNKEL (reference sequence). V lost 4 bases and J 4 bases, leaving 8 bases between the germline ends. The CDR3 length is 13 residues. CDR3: CASSPTPYNEQFF. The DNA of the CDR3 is TGTGCCAGCAGCCCGACTCCTTACAATGAGCAGTTCTTC.

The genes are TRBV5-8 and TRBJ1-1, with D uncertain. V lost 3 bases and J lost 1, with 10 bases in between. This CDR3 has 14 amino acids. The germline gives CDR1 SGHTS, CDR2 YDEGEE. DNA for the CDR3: TGTGCCAGCAGCTCCCTGGGCGCGAACACTGAAGCTTTCTTT. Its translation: CASSSLGANTEAFF.

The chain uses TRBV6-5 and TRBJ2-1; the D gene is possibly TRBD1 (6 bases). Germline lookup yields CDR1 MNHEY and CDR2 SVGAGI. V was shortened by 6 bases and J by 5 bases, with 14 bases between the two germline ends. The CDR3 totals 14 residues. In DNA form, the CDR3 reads TGTGCCAGCAGGCAGGGGACCCCTAACAATGAGCAGTTCTTC. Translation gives CASRQGTPNNEQFF.

CDR3 nucleotide sequence: TGTGCCAGCAGCGTAGGACTAGCGGGAGAGGACAATGAGCAGTTCTTC. Its protein product is CASSVGLAGEDNEQFF. The V and J genes are TRBV9 and TRBJ2-1; 12 bases map to TRBD2. Trimming cost V 0 bases and J 5 bases; bases outside gene matches: 3. The CDR3 runs 16 residues. The germline CDR1 and CDR2 sequences are SGDLS and YYNGEE.